These T cell receptor beta chains were read from a single sample in a study of blood T cell repertoires in COVID-19. Profiled with immunoSEQ multiplex PCR; TCRdb holds only in-frame clones, not every one. The sample records tens of thousands of clones, roughly 86% being singletons. The sequencing sample was made of peripheral blood. The origin of the receptors is a woman aged 45-60 years with acute or convalescent COVID-19. Each CDR3 is given with its conserved first and last residue. D genes are given only for firm matches. Clone size, where shown, is once, few, many, or a class for clones that have expanded.

d_call,v_call,clone_size,cdr3_length,j_call,cdr3_aa,cdr3_nt
.,TRBV18,.,16,TRBJ1-2,CASSPSAAAGDSGYTF,TGTGCCAGCTCACCAAGCGCCGCGGCAGGGGATAGTGGCTACACCTTC
.,TRBV15,once,14,TRBJ2-7,CATSKGLGVYEQYF,TGTGCCACCAGCAAGGGCCTAGGGGTCTACGAGCAGTACTTC
TRBD1,TRBV2,.,14,TRBJ2-1,CASSERGLGNEQFF,TGTGCCAGCAGTGAAAGGGGGCTAGGGAATGAGCAGTTCTTC
TRBD1,TRBV5-1,.,17,TRBJ2-2,CASRKGTGTENTGELFF,TGCGCCAGCAGAAAGGGCACCGGGACAGAGAACACCGGGGAGCTGTTTTTT
TRBD2,TRBV11-2,.,17,TRBJ2-7,CASRTGLAGELSYEQYF,TGTGCCAGCAGGACCGGACTAGCGGGGGAACTCTCCTACGAGCAGTACTTC
TRBD2,TRBV3-1/TRBV3-2,.,12,TRBJ2-7,CASARGGYEQYF,TGTGCCAGCGCGCGGGGGGGCTACGAGCAGTACTTC
.,TRBV29-1,.,14,TRBJ1-3,CSVVARDSGNTIYF,TGCAGCGTTGTTGCCAGGGATTCTGGAAACACCATATATTTT
TRBD1,TRBV27,.,16,TRBJ1-5,CASKSGTGPRNQPQHF,TGTGCCAGCAAGAGCGGGACAGGTCCCCGCAATCAGCCCCAGCATTTT
.,TRBV6-5,.,14,TRBJ2-7,CASSSGGSSYEQYF,TGTGCCAGCAGTTCAGGAGGGTCCTCCTACGAGCAGTACTTC
TRBD1,TRBV4-3,.,18,TRBJ2-1,CASSQEIMTGRTRWEQFF,TGCGCCAGCAGCCAAGAAATTATGACAGGGCGAACCAGGTGGGAGCAGTTCTTC
.,TRBV7-8,.,13,TRBJ1-2,CASSPTANYGYTF,TGTGCCAGCAGCCCGACAGCTAACTATGGCTACACCTTC
TRBD2,TRBV6-2/TRBV6-3,.,19,TRBJ2-7,CASSYKPTSTSGFQDEQYF,TGTGCCAGCAGTTACAAACCAACGTCAACTAGCGGGTTCCAGGACGAGCAGTACTTC
TRBD2,TRBV3-1/TRBV3-2,.,15,TRBJ2-1,CASSQILAGGNEQFF,TGTGCCAGCAGCCAAATCCTAGCGGGAGGGAATGAGCAGTTCTTC
TRBD1,TRBV6-5,.,13,TRBJ1-4,CASRDRGTEKLFF,TGTGCCAGCCGGGACAGGGGAACCGAAAAACTGTTTTTT
.,TRBV11-3,.,14,TRBJ2-2,CASSFVGVTGELFF,TGTGCCAGCAGCTTCGTAGGAGTCACCGGGGAGCTGTTTTTT
.,TRBV27,.,15,TRBJ2-6,CASRTASRGANVLTF,TGTGCCAGTCGGACAGCCTCTAGGGGGGCCAACGTCCTGACTTTC
TRBD1,TRBV2,.,12,TRBJ2-2,CASGQGSGELFF,TGTGCCAGCGGACAGGGGTCCGGGGAGCTGTTTTTT
TRBD1,TRBV7-2,.,14,TRBJ2-1,CASSLGGTVNEQFF,TGTGCCAGCAGCTTAGGTGGGACAGTCAATGAGCAGTTCTTC
.,TRBV5-4,.,15,TRBJ1-2,CASSDPRAGDYGYTF,TGTGCCAGCAGCGACCCGAGGGCGGGCGACTATGGCTACACCTTC
.,TRBV6-5,.,14,TRBJ2-7,CASSSGTIDYEQYF,TGTGCCAGCTCCTCCGGGACAATCGACTACGAGCAGTACTTC
.,TRBV3-1/TRBV3-2,.,14,TRBJ2-7,CASSAHPIGGEQYF,TGTGCCAGCAGCGCACACCCTATAGGGGGCGAGCAGTACTTC
TRBD1,TRBV6-5,once,15,TRBJ1-3,CASSRQGASGNTIYF,TGTGCCAGCAGCAGACAGGGGGCATCTGGAAACACCATATATTTT
TRBD1,TRBV2,.,14,TRBJ1-1,CASSGQGLYTEAFF,TGTGCCAGCAGTGGACAGGGACTTTACACTGAAGCTTTCTTT
.,TRBV18,.,15,TRBJ2-7,CASSPPAGSSYEQYF,TGTGCCAGCTCACCTCCAGCGGGTAGCTCCTACGAGCAGTACTTC
.,TRBV18,.,14,TRBJ1-4,CASSPTGFDEKLFF,TGTGCCAGCTCCCCAACAGGGTTCGATGAAAAACTGTTTTTT
.,TRBV19,.,17,TRBJ2-5,CASSIDPAGRGRETQYF,TGTGCCAGTAGTATAGATCCGGCTGGGCGGGGCAGGGAGACCCAGTACTTC
.,TRBV11-2,once,14,TRBJ1-6,CASSLSGANSPLHF,TGTGCCAGCAGCTTAAGCGGGGCCAATTCACCCCTCCACTTT
TRBD2,TRBV3-1/TRBV3-2,few,16,TRBJ2-5,CASSHSSSGGQVTQYF,TGTGCCAGCAGCCACTCATCTAGCGGGGGGCAGGTGACCCAGTACTTC
TRBD1,TRBV28,.,13,TRBJ1-4,CASTLNRGWELFF,TGTGCCAGCACCCTCAACAGGGGATGGGAACTGTTTTTT
.,TRBV19,once,13,TRBJ1-6,CATGNRESSPLHF,TGTGCCACCGGAAACAGGGAAAGTTCACCCCTCCACTTT
.,TRBV30,.,14,TRBJ1-1,CAWNRRELNTEAFF,TGTGCCTGGAATCGACGGGAACTGAACACTGAAGCTTTCTTT
.,TRBV9,few,16,TRBJ2-3,CASSPGPSRSTDTQYF,TGTGCCAGCAGCCCAGGGCCCTCCCGCTCCACAGATACGCAGTATTTT
TRBD1,TRBV5-4,.,15,TRBJ2-7,CASSPGGQGAYEQYF,TGTGCCAGCAGCCCAGGGGGACAGGGGGCTTACGAGCAGTACTTC
.,TRBV28,.,14,TRBJ1-6,CADLTDRINSPLHF,TGTGCCGATCTAACGGACAGAATTAATTCACCCCTCCACTTT
.,TRBV5-6,.,11,TRBJ1-2,CASRGHGGYTF,TGTGCCAGCAGGGGGCATGGTGGCTACACCTTC
.,TRBV19,.,14,TRBJ1-6,CASSIGQSGSPLHF,TGTGCCAGTAGTATCGGCCAGAGCGGATCACCCCTCCACTTT
TRBD1,TRBV18,.,13,TRBJ2-1,CASSPGTGNEQFF,TGTGCCAGCTCACCAGGGACAGGGAATGAGCAGTTCTTC
TRBD1,TRBV6-6,.,15,TRBJ1-3,CASSRQGDAGNTIYF,TGTGCCAGCAGCCGACAGGGGGACGCTGGAAACACCATATATTTT
TRBD1,TRBV24-1,.,11,TRBJ1-1,CATRQGPGAFF,TGTGCCACCCGACAGGGCCCGGGAGCTTTCTTT
TRBD1,TRBV5-1,.,16,TRBJ1-2,CASSPQGAYTLYGYTF,TGCGCCAGCAGCCCGCAGGGGGCTTATACCCTCTATGGCTACACCTTC
.,TRBV28,.,15,TRBJ1-4,CAAGTGIATNEKLFF,TGTGCCGCCGGCACCGGGATTGCAACTAATGAAAAACTGTTTTTT